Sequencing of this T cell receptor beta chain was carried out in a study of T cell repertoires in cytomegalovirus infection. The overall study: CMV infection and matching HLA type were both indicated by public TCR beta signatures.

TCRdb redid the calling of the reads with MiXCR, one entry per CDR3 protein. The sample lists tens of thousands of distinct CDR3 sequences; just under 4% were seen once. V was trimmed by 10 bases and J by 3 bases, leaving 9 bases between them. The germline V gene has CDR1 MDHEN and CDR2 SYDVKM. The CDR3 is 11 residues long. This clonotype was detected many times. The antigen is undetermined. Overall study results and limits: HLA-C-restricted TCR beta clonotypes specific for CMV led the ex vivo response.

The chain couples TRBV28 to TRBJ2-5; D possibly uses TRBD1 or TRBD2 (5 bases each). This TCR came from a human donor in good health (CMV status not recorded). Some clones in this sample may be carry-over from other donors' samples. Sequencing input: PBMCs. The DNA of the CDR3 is TGTGCCATTGGGACGGAAGAGACCCAGTACTTC. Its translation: CAIGTEETQYF.